The 10 T cell receptor beta chains listed next were all sequenced from one sample in a study of shared clonotypes between healthy human individuals. The table came from immunoSEQ multiplex PCR; TCRdb's copy has only in-frame clones and leaves some out. The profile shows millions of clones, roughly 91% of them singletons. Naive CD8 isolation took CD45RO-negative cells positively selected for CCR7 and excluded terminally differentiated effector memory CD45RA+ cells. The sequenced material came from naive CD8+ T cells from PBMCs. These receptors were obtained from a man in his late teens or twenties in good health. Some clones in this sample may be carry-over from other donors' samples.

This clone has a handful of counts. The identical CDR3 is also encoded by other nucleotide sequences in the sample. CDR3 amino acids: CASSYSEGSTEAFF. CDR3 sequence (DNA): TGTGCCAGCAGTTACTCGGAGGGGAGCACTGAAGCTTTCTTT. V is TRBV6-5 and J is TRBJ1-1, with D maybe TRBD1 (5 bases). The CDR3 runs 14 residues. Deletions cut 0 bases from V and 4 bases from J, with 9 bases between. Germline-derived CDR1 and CDR2 are MNHEY and SVGAGI.

The rearrangement links TRBV6-1 to TRBJ1-5; possibly TRBD1 for D (6 bases). Germline CDR1 MNHNS, CDR2 SASEGT. The V end lost 1 base, the J end lost 2 bases, and 9 bases lay between the germline ends. The CDR3 has 15 amino acids. Written as DNA, the CDR3 is TGTGCCAGCAGTGAAGTAAGGGGGGGCAATCAGCCCCAGCATTTT. Translating it yields CASSEVRGGNQPQHF.

This CDR3 is CASSHSETGTNNEQFF. In DNA form, the CDR3 reads TGCGCCAGCAGCCATTCCGAGACCGGGACTAACAATGAGCAGTTCTTC. The rearrangement joins TRBV4-1 to TRBJ2-1, with 7 bases matching TRBD2. Germline CDR1 is MGHRA and CDR2 is YSYEKL. After removal of 3 bases from V and 5 bases from J, the junction contained 10 bases not matched to a gene. The CDR3 spans 16 residues.

This chain links TRBV19 with TRBJ1-5, with a possible D match to TRBD1 (5 bases). V lost 5 bases and J 4 bases, leaving 12 bases between the germline ends. Germline assignment: CDR1 LNHDA and CDR2 SQIVND (reference sequence). There are 14 residues in the CDR3. The CDR3 bases are TGTGCCAGTAGTCCTGGACACAGAAATCAGCCCCAGCATTTT. It codes for CASSPGHRNQPQHF.

The rearrangement joins TRBV2 to TRBJ2-3; no definite D call. The germline V gene has CDR1 SNHLY and CDR2 FYNNEI. This CDR3 is built from 15 residues. V dropped 6 bases and J dropped 2 bases, with 15 bases sitting between them. The CDR3 nucleotides are TGTGCCAGCAGCGCCAGGTTACCGCTCACAGATACGCAGTATTTT. Translating it yields CASSARLPLTDTQYF.

The V and J genes are TRBV27 and TRBJ2-1; 8 bases fit TRBD2. CDR3 length: 17 residues. In germline, CDR1 is MNHEY, CDR2 SMNVEV (reference sequence). V was clipped by 8 bases and J by 0 bases; unmatched bases: 12. The CDR3 here is CASSFTSGPVSYNEQFF. The CDR3 nucleotides read TGTGCCAGCTCATTTACTAGCGGTCCGGTCTCCTACAATGAGCAGTTCTTC.

The J gene is TRBJ1-2, the V gene TRBV2; 9 bases agree with TRBD1. This CDR3 is built from 16 residues. Germline CDR1 and CDR2: SNHLY and FYNNEI. The ends lost 0 bases at V and 2 bases at J; junction bases unmatched: 4. The CDR3 region is CASSEAKGQGNYGYTF. The CDR3 bases are TGTGCCAGCAGTGAAGCAAAGGGACAGGGAAACTATGGCTACACCTTC. Combining the CDR3 with reference TRBV2 and TRBJ1-2 gives the whole variable domain EPEVTQTPSHQVTQMGQEVILRCVPISNHLYFYWYRQILGQKVEFLVSFYNNEISEKSEIFDDQFSVERPDGSNFTLKIRSTKLEDSAMYFCASSEAKGQGNYGYTFGSGTRLTVV.

This clone was recorded only once. At one end, the junction sequence differs from germline, possibly due to a read error. The chain has TRBV6-5 and TRBJ1-1, with D maybe TRBD1 (5 bases). CDR3 length: 14 residues. Germline lookup yields CDR1 MNHEY and CDR2 SVGAGI. In DNA, the CDR3 is TGTGCCAGCAGTTACCAGGGACGCAACAATGAAGCTTTCTTT. It yields the protein CASSYQGRNNEAFF.

This rearrangement joins TRBV27 to TRBJ2-1; maybe TRBD2 (5 bases). Germline V gene data show CDR1 as MNHEY and CDR2 as SMNVEV (reference sequence). The CDR3 runs to 15 residues. V lost 8 bases and J 6 bases, leaving 20 bases between the germline ends. As DNA, the CDR3 is TGTGCCAGCTCCCTCAGAGGGCTAGCCGGCAATGAGCAGTTCTTC. Translated, it gives CASSLRGLAGNEQFF.

Only one count was recorded for this clone. The J gene is TRBJ1-5, the V gene TRBV7-9; 7 bases align to TRBD1. V dropped 5 bases and J dropped 6; count of bases not matched to a gene: 10. CDR1 SEHNR and CDR2 FQNEAQ come from the germline V gene (reference sequence). CDR3 size: 15 residues. The CDR3 nucleotides read TGTGCCAGCAGCCAGGACAGGTCGGCAAGTCAGCCCCAGCATTTT. This translates into CASSQDRSASQPQHF.